These 6 T cell receptor beta chains share one sample of origin, sequenced in a study of tumor-infiltrating lymphocytes in primary liver carcinoma. Bulk tissue was left unsorted, and RNA and DNA were co-extracted from about 20-30 mg of it. TCR beta cDNA was made from roughly 500 ng total RNA with a constant-region primer. Investigators got TCR beta libraries out of three nested multiplex PCR rounds, done with slightly modified ARM-PCR. Primers for the first two PCR rounds were TRBV1-TRBV30 forward primers and a C-beta reverse primer (around 10 cycles per round). TCRdb reprocessed the multiplex PCR reads with MiXCR, giving one entry per CDR3 protein. The sample includes tens of thousands of distinct CDR3 sequences, 73% of them seen just once. Source material: liver tumor tissue from sampling region 2. Subset given: tumor region T2, inferior pole. The receptors derive from a man aged 35-49 years with primary liver carcinoma and hepatitis B virus infection.

Remarks on this clonotype: The germline gene is not matched at one end of the junction; a read error may be the cause. The chain recombines TRBV28 with TRBJ1-5; D possibly corresponds to TRBD1 (6 bases). Germline V gene data show CDR1 as MDHEN and CDR2 as SYDVKM. CDR3 size: 15 residues. CDR3 sequence (DNA): TGTGCCAGCAATACCGGGACACTAGACAATCAGCCCCAGCATTTC. Translated, it gives CASNTGTLDNQPQHF.

V gene TRBV11-2 combines with J gene TRBJ2-5, with a weak D call TRBD1 (5 bases). Germline V lookup: CDR1 SGHAT, CDR2 FQNNGV. V was cut by 5 bases and J by 11 bases, with 24 bases left in between. The CDR3 loop spans 15 amino acids. The CDR3 DNA sequence: TGTGCCAGCAGCCCCCGGTCAGCCGTAGGGGTGACTCAGTACTTC. Protein sequence: CASSPRSAVGVTQYF.

Of note for this clonotype: Germline and junction disagree at one end, which may indicate a read error. The gene calls are TRBV10-3 and TRBJ1-5; D is unresolved. Looked up from germline, CDR1 is ENHRY and CDR2 is SYGVKD. The CDR3 spans 13 residues. The CDR3 DNA is TGTGCCATCAGTGAGTCGACGGGTCGGCCCCGGCATTTT. Amino acid sequence: CAISESTGRPRHF.

This chain uses TRBV10-1 with TRBJ2-2; D not certain. CDR3 length: 14 residues. Trimming took off 9 bases at V and 0 bases at J, with 11 bases between the two ends. Per germline, CDR1 WNHNN and CDR2 SYGVQD (reference sequence). The CDR3 protein is CASSPGPNTGELFF. DNA of the CDR3: TGCGCCAGTAGTCCCGGGCCGAACACCGGGGAGCTGTTTTTT.

On this clonotype itself: Here the CDR3 omits its conserved ending phenylalanine or tryptophan, so a read error is the likely source. The rearrangement joins TRBV6-5 to TRBJ1-1, with D perhaps TRBD1 (5 bases). Germline-derived CDR1 and CDR2 are MNHEY and SVGAGI. The V end was cut by 0 bases, the J end by 1 base, with 9 bases between. This CDR3 has 15 amino acids. DNA of the CDR3: TGTGCCAGCAGTTACTCGGGACGCCAGAACACTGAAGCTTTCCTA. Encoded protein: CASSYSGRQNTEAFL.

This clonotype rates as medium-sized. The rearrangement joins TRBV12-3 or TRBV12-4 to TRBJ2-7; 7 nucleotides align to TRBD2. The V gene end was trimmed by 3 bases and the J gene end by 7 bases; junction bases not matched to a gene: 9. The CDR3 runs to 14 residues. The CDR3 loop is CASSLGGFSGEQYF. CDR3 in DNA: TGTGCCAGCAGTTTGGGGGGGTTCTCCGGGGAGCAGTACTTC.